Below are 26 T cell receptor beta chains sequenced from a single sample in a study of T cell responses to AZD1222 COVID-19 vaccine. Clones were read by immunoSEQ multiplex PCR, and TCRdb kept only the in-frame ones, dropping some. The data contain around 65,000 clones, around four fifths of them seen just once; the ten biggest clones take up nearly 25%. The sequenced sample was peripheral blood, obtained 28 days after the second AZD1222 dose. Source of these receptors: an adult who received the AZD1222 COVID-19 vaccine.

The rearrangement joins TRBV11-3 to TRBJ1-1; D might be TRBD1 (6 bases). The CDR3 covers 14 residues. The germline V gene has CDR1 SGHNT and CDR2 YENEEA. Trimming removed 5 bases from V and 3 bases from J, with 13 bases in between. The CDR3 is CASSRRGLDTEAFF. The CDR3 region has the DNA TGTGCCAGCAGCCGCAGGGGTTTGGACACTGAAGCTTTCTTT.

Only a few counts were recorded for this clone. The chain has TRBV29-1 and TRBJ2-3, with D perhaps matching TRBD2 (5 bases). This CDR3 is 12 amino acids long. Per the germline V gene, CDR1 is SQVTM and CDR2 is ANQGSEA. V lost 3 bases and J lost 7, with 11 bases in between. CDR3 sequence: CSVDEGLYTQYF. In DNA, the CDR3 is TGCAGCGTTGATGAGGGATTGTATACGCAGTATTTT.

V and J are TRBV27 and TRBJ2-7; D gene ambiguous. Germline V gene lookup returns CDR1 MNHEY and CDR2 SMNVEV (reference sequence). V was clipped by 6 bases and J by 3 bases, with 15 bases between them. The CDR3 has 14 amino acids. This CDR3 is CASSRFSGLYEQYF. The CDR3 nucleotides read TGTGCCAGCAGCCGATTCTCCGGGCTCTACGAGCAGTACTTC.

This chain uses TRBV5-4 with TRBJ2-1; the D gene is possibly TRBD1 (6 bases). CDR1 and CDR2 (germline): SGHNT, YYREEE (reference sequence). This CDR3 comprises 14 residues. Trimming removed 4 bases from V and 8 bases from J, with 16 bases in between. The CDR3 protein is CASSAPHRVYEQFF. The DNA of the CDR3 is TGTGCCAGCAGCGCACCTCACAGGGTCTATGAGCAGTTCTTC.

CDR3 sequence: CASSLGEPNEQFF. Here the CDR3 DNA reads TGTGCCAGCAGCTTGGGAGAGCCCAATGAGCAGTTCTTC. The rearrangement uses TRBV5-6 and TRBJ2-1, with D unclear. The CDR3 is 13 amino acids. CDR1 and CDR2 from the germline V gene are SGHDT and YYEEEE. V lost 0 bases to trimming and J lost 6 bases, with 7 bases between them. The whole variable domain, remainder taken from reference TRBV5-6 and TRBJ2-1, is DAGVTQSPTHLIKTRGQQVTLRCSPKSGHDTVSWYQQALGQGPQFIFQYYEEEERQRGNFPDRFSGHQFPNYSSELNVNALLLGDSALYLCASSLGEPNEQFFGPGTRLTVL.

The V and J genes are TRBV11-2 and TRBJ2-1; D is perhaps TRBD1 (6 bases). V lost 6 bases and J 7 bases, leaving 10 bases between the germline ends. The CDR3 runs 12 residues. Germline loops: CDR1 SGHAT, CDR2 FQNNGV. CDR3 in DNA: TGTGCCAGCAGTTTACAGGGTAATGAGCAGTTCTTC. Its translation is CASSLQGNEQFF.

The rearrangement uses TRBV7-8 and TRBJ1-2; 8 bases align to TRBD1. The CDR3 runs to 15 residues. CDR1 and CDR2 from the germline V gene are SGHVS and FQNEAQ. With 5 bases clipped from V and 4 bases from J, the junction kept 9 bases outside the gene matches. The CDR3 sequence: CASSDDRQGLYGYTF. In nucleotides, the CDR3 is TGTGCCAGCAGCGACGATAGACAGGGGCTCTATGGCTACACCTTC.

This clone was seen only once. The CDR3 nucleotides read TGTGCCAGCACCCCAAGGGCCAACACCGGGGAGCTGTTTTTT. As protein: CASTPRANTGELFF. The rearrangement links TRBV11-2 to TRBJ2-2; D is unresolved. V was cut by 7 bases and J by 2 bases, with 11 bases left in between. The CDR3 spans 14 residues. In germline, CDR1 is SGHAT, CDR2 FQNNGV.

This chain links TRBV5-1 with TRBJ1-2; perhaps TRBD1 as D (6 bases). CDR1 and CDR2 (germline): SGHRS, YFSETQ. The CDR3 length is 16 residues. With 3 bases removed from V and 3 bases from J, the gap between germline ends came to 18 bases. Here the CDR3 DNA reads TGCGCCAGCAGCTCAATCAGGGGCCCCCTGGACTATGGCTACACCTTC. This encodes CASSSIRGPLDYGYTF. Drawing the rest from reference TRBV5-1 and TRBJ1-2, the complete variable domain is KAGVTQTPRYLIKTRGQQVTLSCSPISGHRSVSWYQQTPGQGLQFLFEYFSETQRNKGNFPGRFSGRQFSNSRSEMNVSTLELGDSALYLCASSSIRGPLDYGYTFGSGTRLTVV.

The count of this clone is one. The chain combines TRBV6-5 with TRBJ2-7; tentative D call: TRBD1 (6 bases). The CDR3 runs to 12 residues. From germline, CDR1 is MNHEY and CDR2 SVGAGI. Trimming took 10 bases from V and 3 from J, leaving 13 bases between them. This CDR3 reads CATRDTIYEQYF. The CDR3 nucleotides read TGTGCCACTCGGGACACCATCTACGAGCAGTACTTC.

This clone was seen a single time. The chain carries TRBV6-5 and TRBJ2-5; D may match TRBD1 or TRBD2 (5 bases each). Trimming took off 2 bases at V and 0 bases at J, with 10 bases between the two ends. There are 15 residues in the CDR3. CDR1 is MNHEY, CDR2 SVGAGI, per germline. The CDR3 is CASSYTGPYQETQYF. Here the CDR3 DNA reads TGTGCCAGCAGTTACACGGGACCGTACCAAGAGACCCAGTACTTC.

CDR3 bases: TGTGCCAGCAGCCATTTAGACACCGGGGAGCTGTTTTTT. It translates to CASSHLDTGELFF. V is TRBV3-1 (or the pseudogene TRBV3-2) and J is TRBJ2-2; no clear D gene. The CDR3 totals 13 residues. Trimming took off 3 bases at V and 3 bases at J, with 5 bases between the two ends. Germline CDR1 is LGHDT and CDR2 is YNNKEL (reference sequence).

This chain joins TRBV29-1 and TRBJ1-1, with 10 nucleotides matching TRBD1. The V segment lost 5 bases and the J segment 5 bases; nucleotides outside the gene matches: 14. The CDR3 has 16 amino acids. Germline CDR1 and CDR2: SQVTM and ANQGSEA. The CDR3 here is CSVPRGTGASRTEAFF. CDR3 coding DNA: TGCAGCGTTCCTCGTGGGACAGGGGCTTCAAGGACTGAAGCTTTCTTT.

The chain is built from TRBV30 and TRBJ1-2; the match to TRBD1 covers 7 bases. Germline lookup yields CDR1 GTSNPN and CDR2 SVGIG (reference sequence). The CDR3 is made up of 14 amino acids. Unmatched junction bases numbered 9, after V lost 0 bases and J lost 8 bases. The CDR3 protein is CAWSVSSGGIGYTF. The DNA for the CDR3 is TGTGCCTGGAGTGTAAGTTCAGGGGGTATCGGCTACACCTTC.

The genes are TRBV19 and TRBJ2-7, with unresolved D. This CDR3 contains 11 residues. In germline, CDR1 is LNHDA, CDR2 SQIVND (reference sequence). The ends were cut back, 7 bases at V and 2 bases at J, with 6 bases in the middle. DNA of the CDR3: TGTGCCAGTAAAGACACCTACGAGCAGTACTTC. Protein: CASKDTYEQYF.

The chain couples TRBV4-1 to TRBJ1-1, with a weak D call TRBD1 (5 bases). The germline V gene encodes CDR1 MGHRA and CDR2 YSYEKL. V was pared by 6 bases and J by 0 bases, with 23 bases between. The CDR3 length is 18 residues. The CDR3 nucleotides read TGCGCCAGCAGTCCCGGACACCTAGCACGGCGGATGAACACTGAAGCTTTCTTT. Protein product: CASSPGHLARRMNTEAFF.

The chain uses TRBV5-1 and TRBJ1-2; D remains unclear. The CDR3 length is 12 residues. The V gene's germline CDR1 is SGHRS and CDR2 YFSETQ. V was shortened by 4 bases and J by 7 bases, with 11 bases between the two germline ends. CDR3 amino acids: CASSPTTGGYTF. CDR3 nucleotide sequence: TGCGCCAGCAGCCCAACCACGGGTGGCTACACCTTC.

The chain couples TRBV6-5 to TRBJ2-7; the D is unclear. The CDR3 sequence is 13 residues long. The V gene's germline CDR1 is MNHEY and CDR2 SVGAGI. The germline V and J ends were trimmed by 2 bases and 5 bases, with 10 bases remaining between them. CDR3 region: CASSYLRMNEQYF. The DNA for the CDR3 is TGTGCCAGCAGTTACCTGAGGATGAACGAGCAGTACTTC.

This clone was seen once. The genes are TRBV5-6 and TRBJ2-2, with unresolved D. The CDR3 length is 13 residues. Trimming stripped 0 bases from V and 5 bases from J, with 5 bases between. Germline V gene lookup returns CDR1 SGHDT and CDR2 YYEEEE. The CDR3 nucleotides read TGTGCCAGCAGCTTGGGGGATACCGGGGAGCTGTTTTTT. Translated, it gives CASSLGDTGELFF.

The genes are TRBV28 and TRBJ2-5; unclear D gene. The CDR3 loop spans 11 amino acids. Germline V gene sequence: CDR1 MDHEN, CDR2 SYDVKM. V lost 10 bases, J lost 5 bases, and 11 bases lay in between. In DNA form, the CDR3 reads TGTGCCACCTCGGGCCTCGAGACCCAGTACTTC. Translating it yields CATSGLETQYF. Drawing the rest from reference TRBV28 and TRBJ2-5, the complete variable domain is DVKVTQSSRYLVKRTGEKVFLECVQDMDHENMFWYRQDPGLGLRLIYFSYDVKMKEKGDIPEGYSVSREKKERFSLILESASTNQTSMYLCATSGLETQYFGPGTRLLVL.

The chain has TRBV10-3 and TRBJ2-1, with D perhaps matching TRBD1 (6 bases). Trimming cost V 0 bases and J 4 bases, with 16 bases left between them. Looked up from germline, CDR1 is ENHRY and CDR2 is SYGVKD. The CDR3 contains 17 residues. CDR3 nucleotide sequence: TGTGCCATCAGTGAGTCATTGGGGGCCCTAACGTACAATGAGCAGTTCTTC. It codes for CAISESLGALTYNEQFF.

CDR3 nucleotide sequence: TGTGCCAGCAGCGCTACCGGGGCAGGGACTGAAGCTTTCTTT. Translated: CASSATGAGTEAFF. The chain couples TRBV6-5 to TRBJ1-1, with D possibly TRBD1 on 5 matching bases. This CDR3 region has 14 residues. Trimming shortened V by 6 bases and J by 5 bases, and 16 bases separated the two germline ends. CDR1 and CDR2 (germline): MNHEY, SVGAGI.

The chain combines TRBV2 with TRBJ1-5; 9 bases align to TRBD1. The CDR3 extends over 15 amino acids. Trimming at V came to 2 bases and at J to 4 bases, leaving 3 bases not matched to a gene. Germline loops: CDR1 SNHLY, CDR2 FYNNEI. Here the CDR3 DNA reads TGTGCCAGCAGTGAATGGGGGACAGGGAATCAGCCCCAGCATTTT. Amino acid sequence: CASSEWGTGNQPQHF.

This clone was seen a few times. The V call is TRBV27, the J call TRBJ2-7, with unresolved D. The CDR3 is 12 residues long. V was cut by 5 bases and J by 7 bases, with 12 bases left in between. The germline V gene has CDR1 MNHEY and CDR2 SMNVEV (reference sequence). This CDR3 is CASSLPSLEQYF. CDR3 nucleotides: TGTGCCAGCAGTCTACCCTCCTTGGAGCAGTACTTC.

This chain connects TRBV5-1 to TRBJ2-7; no clear D. Trimming cost V 0 bases and J 5 bases, with 18 bases left between them. This CDR3 contains 16 residues. In germline, CDR1 is SGHRS, CDR2 YFSETQ. The CDR3 region is CASSLDSGGTPHEQYF. The CDR3 nucleotides are TGCGCCAGCAGCTTGGATTCAGGCGGAACCCCCCACGAGCAGTACTTC.

V is TRBV23-1 and J is TRBJ1-5, with D maybe TRBD1 (5 bases). TRBV23-1 is an open reading frame, and its role is uncertain. Trimming removed 1 base at V and 3 bases at J, with 34 bases between. The CDR3 is 23 amino acids. CDR3 loop: CASSQFFGGRVGRMDMDNQPQHF. The CDR3 nucleotides are TGCGCCAGCAGTCAATTTTTTGGCGGCAGGGTTGGAAGAATGGATATGGACAATCAGCCCCAGCATTTT.